A single sample is the source of the 19 T cell receptor beta chains below, sequenced in a study of cytomegalovirus exposure and HLA in healthy donors. It was with 60 Vbeta and 13 Jbeta primers that the PCR ran. The data were produced by immunoSEQ multiplex PCR, yet TCRdb's version contains in-frame clones alone and is incomplete. The table records 100,000 to 150,000 clones, 72% of them present only once. Sequencing used PBMCs. The receptors here all came from a man aged 25 to 40 in good health and CMV-seronegative.

This clone was seen once. CDR3 DNA: TGTGCCAGTAGTACCATCCGGACAGGGATCTATGGCTACACCTTC. Translated: CASSTIRTGIYGYTF. The rearrangement joins TRBV19 to TRBJ1-2; TRBD1 aligns across 8 bases. This CDR3 is built from 15 residues. Losses at the gene ends were 4 bases for V and 4 bases for J; bases not matched to a gene: 8. Germline CDR1 and CDR2: LNHDA and SQIVND (reference sequence).

This sequence joins TRBV28 and TRBJ2-7; 9 bases map to TRBD1. The CDR3 runs 15 residues. Germline CDR1 is MDHEN and CDR2 is SYDVKM. J gave up 1 base and V 5 bases, and 6 bases lay outside the gene matches. The CDR3 sequence: CASSPSGTGSYEQYF. CDR3 nucleotide sequence: TGTGCCAGCAGTCCCTCGGGGACAGGGTCCTACGAGCAGTACTTC.

The chain carries TRBV2 and TRBJ1-6; maybe TRBD1 (6 bases). Germline V lookup: CDR1 SNHLY, CDR2 FYNNEI. V shed 6 bases and J shed 7 bases, with 13 bases lying between them. The CDR3 runs to 14 residues. The CDR3 bases are TGTGCCAGCAGCGACGGGGGGGGCAATTCACCCCTCCACTTT. Protein: CASSDGGGNSPLHF.

Of note for this clone: The junction departs from germline at one end; a sequencing error may be responsible. The V and J genes are TRBV7-9 and TRBJ1-1; D possibly corresponds to TRBD1 (5 bases). This CDR3 region has 17 residues. Germline values: CDR1 SEHNR, CDR2 FQNEAQ (reference sequence). CDR3 loop: CSSSWPSGGVMNTEAFF. DNA for the CDR3: TGTTCCAGCAGCTGGCCCTCGGGGGGGGTAATGAACACTGAAGCTTTCTTT.

This clone appeared a single time. The V call is TRBV7-9, the J call TRBJ2-1; 7 positions agree with TRBD2. The CDR3 covers 15 residues. Trimming removed 6 bases from V and 6 bases from J; junction bases left unmatched: 11. Germline assignment: CDR1 SEHNR and CDR2 FQNEAQ (reference sequence). The CDR3 protein is CASRPSGTPLNEQFF. In nucleotides, the CDR3 is TGTGCCAGCAGACCGAGCGGGACCCCCCTCAATGAGCAGTTCTTC.

The chain links TRBV19 to TRBJ2-7; 7 bases align to TRBD1. This CDR3 has 16 residues. V shed 0 bases, J shed 2 bases, and the junction held 7 bases outside the gene matches. CDR1 and CDR2 from the germline V gene are LNHDA and SQIVND (reference sequence). DNA for the CDR3: TGTGCCAGTAGTATAGATCTTGAACAGGGGACCTACGAGCAGTACTTC. Amino acid sequence: CASSIDLEQGTYEQYF. Drawing the rest from reference TRBV19 and TRBJ2-7, the complete variable domain is DGGITQSPKYLFRKEGQNVTLSCEQNLNHDAMYWYRQDPGQGLRLIYYSQIVNDFQKGDIAEGYSVSREKKESFPLTVTSAQKNPTAFYLCASSIDLEQGTYEQYFGPGTRLTVT.

The rearrangement uses TRBV2 and TRBJ1-2, with TRBD1 identical over 9 bases. V was pared by 0 bases and J by 7 bases, with 6 bases of the junction left unmatched. The CDR3 is 15 amino acids. Looked up from germline, CDR1 is SNHLY and CDR2 is FYNNEI. The chain's CDR3 is CASSEARTGVAGYTF. The DNA of the CDR3 is TGTGCCAGCAGTGAAGCCCGGACAGGGGTGGCTGGCTACACCTTC.

V and J are TRBV10-3 and TRBJ1-1; weak D call: TRBD1 (6 bases). CDR1 is ENHRY and CDR2 is SYGVKD in the germline V gene. V was clipped by 4 bases and J by 2 bases, with 11 bases between them. The CDR3 is 14 residues long. The CDR3 bases are TGTGCCATCAGTGCACAGGGCTTTAACACTGAAGCTTTCTTT. Protein: CAISAQGFNTEAFF.

The V and J genes are TRBV5-6 and TRBJ2-5; D might be TRBD1 (5 bases). This CDR3 region has 15 residues. The ends were cut back, 0 bases at V and 3 bases at J, with 12 bases in the middle. The germline V gene encodes CDR1 SGHDT and CDR2 YYEEEE. The CDR3 nucleotides are TGTGCCAGCAGCTTGGGGCAGGGAAGGGAAGAGACCCAGTACTTC. As protein: CASSLGQGREETQYF.

The CDR3 here is CASSYRTSGAQRTQYF. The DNA for the CDR3 is TGTGCCAGCAGCTACAGGACTAGCGGGGCCCAGAGGACCCAGTACTTC. The J gene is TRBJ2-5, the V gene TRBV6-6; 12 bases align to TRBD2. The CDR3 extends over 16 amino acids. Germline trimming cut 6 bases from V and 7 bases from J; bases unmatched to any gene: 12. Germline CDR1 and CDR2: MNHNY and SVGAGI (reference sequence).

The chain recombines TRBV6-4 with TRBJ2-3; TRBD2 matches 9 bases. From germline, CDR1 is MRHNA and CDR2 SNTAGT. This CDR3 region has 17 residues. The J segment lost 2 bases and the V segment lost 2 bases, leaving 8 bases of the junction unmatched. The CDR3 nucleotides read TGTGCCAGCAGTGACCCCCCAAGGACTAGCGCCACAGATACGCAGTATTTT. Translation gives CASSDPPRTSATDTQYF.

The chain links TRBV28 to TRBJ2-3; TRBD2 is a possible D gene (7 bases). The CDR3 loop spans 15 amino acids. V was shortened by 6 bases and J by 4 bases, with 17 bases between the two germline ends. Per germline, CDR1 MDHEN and CDR2 SYDVKM. CDR3 nucleotides: TGTGCCAGCAGGGTCGGGGGGCCCTCCGCAGATACGCAGTATTTT. Translated: CASRVGGPSADTQYF.

DNA for the CDR3: TGTGCCAGCTCACAGCCGGGATTCTCTGGAAACACCATATATTTT. The encoded protein is CASSQPGFSGNTIYF. This chain uses TRBV18 with TRBJ1-3; D is uncertain. Germline CDR1 reads KGHSH; CDR2 reads LQKENI. V was pared by 4 bases and J by 0 bases, with 10 bases between. The CDR3 is made up of 15 amino acids.

As for this clone: At the DNA level, this CDR3 is encoded by other sequences in the same sample as well. The chain employs TRBV11-3 and TRBJ2-7, with a possible D match to TRBD1 (6 bases). This CDR3 region has 13 residues. Germline V CDR1 and CDR2: SGHNT, YENEEA. V lost 5 bases to trimming and J lost 3 bases, with 11 bases between them. DNA of the CDR3: TGTGCCAGCAGCCGGGGACAATACTACGAGCAGTACTTC. Translated: CASSRGQYYEQYF.

This clone was found a few times. This chain connects TRBV7-2 to TRBJ1-4; the match to TRBD1 covers 10 bases. J lost 8 bases, V lost 5 bases, and 5 bases had no gene match. Germline lookup yields CDR1 SGHTA and CDR2 FQGNSA. CDR3 size: 14 residues. The CDR3 DNA is TGTGCCAGCAGCCTGGGACAGGGGAGAGAAAAACTGTTTTTT. It translates to CASSLGQGREKLFF. Complete variable domain (other parts from reference TRBV7-2 and TRBJ1-4): GAGVSQSPSNKVTEKGKDVELRCDPISGHTALYWYRQSLGQGLEFLIYFQGNSAPDKSGLPSDRFSAERTGGSVSTLTIQRTQQEDSAVYLCASSLGQGREKLFFGSGTQLSVL.

The rearrangement joins TRBV7-2 to TRBJ2-7, with D unclear. The CDR3 is made up of 13 amino acids. Trimming stripped 10 bases from V and 3 bases from J, with 16 bases between. CDR1 SGHTA and CDR2 FQGNSA come from the germline V gene. The CDR3 region is CATSTNLLYEQYF. In DNA form, the CDR3 reads TGTGCCACCTCAACAAACCTGCTCTACGAGCAGTACTTC.

This chain joins TRBV5-1 and TRBJ2-7, with D possibly being TRBD2 (6 bases). Germline V gene lookup returns CDR1 SGHRS and CDR2 YFSETQ. The CDR3 covers 16 residues. The germline V and J ends were trimmed by 2 bases and 6 bases, with 21 bases remaining between them. In nucleotides, the CDR3 is TGCGCCAGCAGCTTCTTTCGATCTGGGGGGTCTGGCGAGCAGTACTTC. Translation gives CASSFFRSGGSGEQYF. The entire variable domain, with the rest obtained from reference TRBV5-1 and TRBJ2-7, is as follows: KAGVTQTPRYLIKTRGQQVTLSCSPISGHRSVSWYQQTPGQGLQFLFEYFSETQRNKGNFPGRFSGRQFSNSRSEMNVSTLELGDSALYLCASSFFRSGGSGEQYFGPGTRLTVT.

This sequence joins TRBV5-6 and TRBJ1-5, with D unclear. The CDR3 has 12 amino acids. Germline V gene sequence: CDR1 SGHDT, CDR2 YYEEEE. Trimming cost V 5 bases and J 7 bases, with 10 bases left between them. In DNA form, the CDR3 reads TGTGCCAGCAGTGTTCGAGGCCAGCCCCAGCATTTT. Its translation: CASSVRGQPQHF. The complete variable domain, with remaining parts taken from reference TRBV5-6 and TRBJ1-5, reads DAGVTQSPTHLIKTRGQQVTLRCSPKSGHDTVSWYQQALGQGPQFIFQYYEEEERQRGNFPDRFSGHQFPNYSSELNVNALLLGDSALYLCASSVRGQPQHFGDGTRLSIL.

The count of this clone is one. The J gene is TRBJ1-2, the V gene TRBV7-8; possible D gene TRBD1, 5 bases. Germline CDR1 and CDR2: SGHVS and FQNEAQ. V was clipped by 4 bases and J by 2 bases, with 17 bases between them. This CDR3 contains 16 residues. The CDR3 region is CASSSGRRGLNYGYTF. The CDR3 nucleotides read TGTGCCAGCAGCTCCGGACGTAGGGGTTTGAACTATGGCTACACCTTC.